The 14 T cell receptor beta chains presented below share a single source sample, sequenced in a study of vaccination effects on CD4 cells after COVID-19. Profiling relied on immunoSEQ multiplex PCR, and the TCRdb table lists in-frame clones only, not all of them. The sample shows some 69,000 clones, about 73% of them seen only once. Their antigens are not known. Culture proceeded for nine to eleven days, and CD4+ T cells were then isolated. Participants were given two doses of BNT162b2 or mRNA-1273 vaccine. The sample in question was CD4+ T cells from PBMCs cultured without peptide, obtained after COVID-19 vaccination. The origin of the receptors is a human donor who received a COVID-19 vaccine.

The table lists this clone with a few counts. The CDR3 DNA follows: TGTGCCAGCAGGATTGAAGGTGGGGGTGGCTACACCTTC. It encodes CASRIEGGGGYTF. V usage is TRBV2 and J usage is TRBJ1-2; a possible D gene is TRBD1 (5 bases). V was clipped by 6 bases and J by 7 bases, with 15 bases between them. CDR3 length equals 13 residues. Germline V CDR1 and CDR2: SNHLY, FYNNEI.

There are a few counts of this clone. The chain carries TRBV18 and TRBJ2-1; D is undetermined. CDR3 length: 13 amino acids. V shed 6 bases and J shed 4 bases, with 10 bases lying between them. Germline lookup yields CDR1 KGHSH and CDR2 LQKENI. The CDR3 here is CASSPVSYNEQFF. CDR3 in DNA: TGTGCCAGCTCCCCCGTCAGTTACAATGAGCAGTTCTTC.

The chain is built from TRBV19 and TRBJ1-1, with 7 bases matching TRBD1. V lost 4 bases, J lost 6 bases, and 11 bases stayed unmatched. The CDR3 has 15 amino acids. The V gene's germline CDR1 is LNHDA and CDR2 SQIVND (reference sequence). CDR3: CASSTRTGRGAEAFF. CDR3 bases: TGTGCCAGTAGTACCCGGACAGGAAGGGGGGCTGAAGCTTTCTTT. Full variable domain (remainder filled in from reference TRBV19 and TRBJ1-1): DGGITQSPKYLFRKEGQNVTLSCEQNLNHDAMYWYRQDPGQGLRLIYYSQIVNDFQKGDIAEGYSVSREKKESFPLTVTSAQKNPTAFYLCASSTRTGRGAEAFFGQGTRLTVV.

The rearrangement links TRBV7-9 to TRBJ2-6; no clear D gene. The CDR3 is made up of 14 amino acids. The V gene's germline CDR1 is SEHNR and CDR2 FQNEAQ (reference sequence). V lost 1 base and J lost 2, with 3 bases in between. Here the CDR3 reads CASSLGAGANVLTF. CDR3 in DNA: TGTGCCAGCAGCTTAGGGGCTGGGGCCAACGTCCTGACTTTC.

This clone was seen more than once but under ten times. The rearrangement uses TRBV24-1 and TRBJ1-3, with D hard to call. V shed 4 bases and J shed 1 base, with 10 bases lying between them. The CDR3 extends over 15 amino acids. Germline CDR1 is KGHDR and CDR2 is SFDVKD. The CDR3 nucleotides read TGTGCCACCAGTGACCCCAAGTCTTCTGGAAACACCATATATTTT. Translation: CATSDPKSSGNTIYF.

In this sample, this clone turned up once. V gene TRBV19 combines with J gene TRBJ2-1; 7 bases align to TRBD2. Germline V gives CDR1 LNHDA, CDR2 SQIVND (reference sequence). There are 17 residues in the CDR3. V shed 3 bases and J 12 bases; nucleotides not matched to a gene: 20. The CDR3 nucleotides read TGTGCCAGTAGTATGCGGCGGGGGAACTACAATTCAATGAGGCAGTTCTTC. Encoded protein: CASSMRRGNYNSMRQFF.

The chain has TRBV19 and TRBJ1-2; 8 bases align to TRBD1. The CDR3 consists of 15 residues. From germline, CDR1 is LNHDA and CDR2 SQIVND (reference sequence). Trimming removed 3 bases from V and 2 bases from J; junction bases left unmatched: 5. The CDR3 here is CASSISTGGNYGYTF. Here the CDR3 DNA reads TGTGCCAGTAGTATCTCAACAGGGGGGAACTATGGCTACACCTTC.

The V and J genes are TRBV9 and TRBJ1-1; weak D call: TRBD1 (5 bases). V lost 0 bases and J lost 5, with 11 bases in between. The CDR3 contains 14 residues. Germline-derived CDR1 and CDR2 are SGDLS and YYNGEE. The CDR3 DNA follows: TGTGCCAGCAGCGTAGCTGGGGGTTTGACTGAAGCTTTCTTT. It encodes CASSVAGGLTEAFF.

The table lists this clone with a few counts. This chain joins TRBV5-6 and TRBJ2-5, with 7 nucleotides matching TRBD1. Per the germline V gene, CDR1 is SGHDT and CDR2 is YYEEEE. V shed 4 bases and J 4 bases; nucleotides not matched to a gene: 13. The CDR3 is made up of 16 amino acids. CDR3 in amino acids: CASSQATGLRRETQYF. For the CDR3, the DNA is TGTGCCAGCAGCCAAGCGACAGGGCTTAGAAGAGAGACCCAGTACTTC.

The V call is TRBV6-2 or TRBV6-3, the J call TRBJ2-7; the D gene is possibly TRBD1 (6 bases). CDR3 length: 13 residues. Trimming left V 6 bases short and J 2 bases short, with 11 bases between. Germline-derived CDR1 and CDR2 are MNHEY and SVGEGT. CDR3 sequence: CASSRDTAYEQYV. The CDR3, as DNA: TGTGCCAGCAGCCGGGACACGGCCTACGAGCAGTACGTC.

The chain combines TRBV7-2 with TRBJ2-4; 8 bases line up with TRBD2. Germline-derived CDR1 and CDR2 are SGHTA and FQGNSA. There are 18 residues in the CDR3. J was trimmed by 3 bases and V by 5 bases; bases with no gene match: 15. CDR3 loop: CASSGGGSGGPVKNIQYF. In DNA form, the CDR3 reads TGTGCCAGCAGCGGAGGTGGGTCGGGGGGGCCCGTCAAAAACATTCAGTACTTC.

The chain carries TRBV2 and TRBJ2-1; possibly TRBD2 for D (6 bases). Trimming removed 7 bases at V and 5 bases at J, with 12 bases between. Germline V gene sequence: CDR1 SNHLY, CDR2 FYNNEI. The CDR3 contains 13 residues. CDR3 amino acids: CASTKRTNNEQFF. The CDR3 DNA reads as TGTGCCAGCACTAAGCGGACTAACAATGAGCAGTTCTTC.

The chain carries TRBV9 and TRBJ2-6; 10 bases line up with TRBD2. Unmatched junction bases numbered 3, after V lost 3 bases and J lost 0 bases. Germline CDR1 and CDR2: SGDLS and YYNGEE. This CDR3 region has 17 residues. CDR3 sequence: CASSGTSGSSGANVLTF. CDR3 nucleotides: TGTGCCAGCAGCGGGACTAGCGGTAGCTCTGGGGCCAACGTCCTGACTTTC. The full variable domain, completed using reference TRBV9 and TRBJ2-6, is DSGVTQTPKHLITATGQRVTLRCSPRSGDLSVYWYQQSLDQGLQFLIQYYNGEERAKGNILERFSAQQFPDLHSELNLSSLELGDSALYFCASSGTSGSSGANVLTFGAGSRLTVL.

The V and J genes are TRBV3-1 (or the pseudogene TRBV3-2) and TRBJ2-5; 13 nucleotides match TRBD2. Per the germline V gene, CDR1 is LGHDT and CDR2 is YNNKEL (reference sequence). CDR3 size: 15 residues. V shed 0 bases, J shed 13 bases, and the junction held 8 bases outside the gene matches. CDR3 coding DNA: TGTGCCAGCAGCCAAGAAGGACTAGCGGGGGCACAGACGTACTTC. This translates into CASSQEGLAGAQTYF.